Listed below are T cell receptor beta chains from one sample, sequenced in a study of shared clonotypes between healthy human individuals. TCRdb's table, derived via immunoSEQ multiplex PCR, lists solely in-frame clones and lacks some. This sample yields 2 million or so clones, of which 85% to 95% are seen a single time; about 0.13% belongs to the top ten. The sample consisted of naive CD4+ T cells sorted from blood. The receptors originated from a man between 18 and 35 years old in good health. Both conserved end residues are trimmed from each CDR3.

V: TRBV7-2
length: 14
J: TRBJ2-5
CDR3: ASSLGRGKERETQY

V: TRBV7-2
length: 13
J: TRBJ2-7
CDR3: ASAPGGSGSYEQY

V: TRBV18
length: 11
J: TRBJ2-1
CDR3: ASSPQGLDEQF

V: TRBV10-3
length: 13
J: TRBJ2-1
CDR3: AIRTGTSGYNEQF

V: TRBV29-1
length: 12
J: TRBJ2-5
CDR3: SVASTSGRKTQY

V: TRBV5-1
length: 11
J: TRBJ2-1
CDR3: ASSAGTRGEQF

V: TRBV2
length: 11
J: TRBJ2-7
CDR3: ASSEGTAYEQY

V: TRBV5-1
length: 13
J: TRBJ1-2
CDR3: ASSPGTGYNYGYT

V: TRBV14
length: 16
J: TRBJ1-3
CDR3: ASSQDTLAGVSGNTIY

V: TRBV7-3
length: 12
J: TRBJ1-6
CDR3: ASSAGTSNSPLH

V: TRBV6-6
length: 14
J: TRBJ2-7
CDR3: ASSYAQASTLYEQY

V: TRBV4-3
length: 14
J: TRBJ2-2
CDR3: ASSQETSGNTGELF

V: TRBV18
length: 12
J: TRBJ1-1
CDR3: ASSPPEGLVEAF

V: TRBV25-1
length: 12
J: TRBJ1-1
CDR3: ASSDRDRDTEAF

V: TRBV7-3
length: 14
J: TRBJ2-7
CDR3: ASSSKEGQGCYEQY

V: TRBV30
length: 13
J: TRBJ1-5
CDR3: AWAPGGNSNQPQH

V: TRBV7-2
length: 10
J: TRBJ2-1
CDR3: ASSLDAGEQF

V: TRBV5-6
length: 13
J: TRBJ1-1
CDR3: ASSLNGADRRGAF

V: TRBV19
length: 11
J: TRBJ2-7
CDR3: ASSTRGAEEQY

V: TRBV2
length: 13
J: TRBJ2-7
CDR3: ASSETGPLGNEQY

V: TRBV10-3
length: 12
J: TRBJ2-7
CDR3: AISPSGQTYEQY

V: TRBV7-9
length: 15
J: TRBJ2-3
CDR3: ASSLLRGNMGQLTQY

V: TRBV18
length: 14
J: TRBJ1-6
CDR3: ASSPFRVEANSPLH

V: TRBV28
length: 13
J: TRBJ2-1
CDR3: ASSPGRVGDNEQF

V: TRBV6-5
length: 13
J: TRBJ2-3
CDR3: ASSYGRTSTDTQY

V: TRBV4-1
length: 12
J: TRBJ1-1
CDR3: ASSQDAGNTEAF

V: TRBV30
length: 10
J: TRBJ2-5
CDR3: AWSHTAETQY

V: TRBV28
length: 12
J: TRBJ1-2
CDR3: ASSLGSLRGGYT

V: TRBV18
length: 10
J: TRBJ1-2
CDR3: ASSPNVGSYT

V: TRBV7-8
length: 13
J: TRBJ1-4
CDR3: ASSRRQGLEEKLF

V: TRBV6-4
length: 16
J: TRBJ1-6
CDR3: ASSSTSRFTTGNSPLH

V: TRBV30
length: 13
J: TRBJ2-2
CDR3: AWSAWGSNTGELF

V: TRBV18
length: 13
J: TRBJ2-7
CDR3: ASSPRQGGSYEQY

V: TRBV19
length: 11
J: TRBJ1-5
CDR3: ASMGQRNQPQH

V: TRBV14
length: 13
J: TRBJ2-7
CDR3: ASSHTSGSPYEQY

V: TRBV25-1
length: 14
J: TRBJ1-3
CDR3: ASSPTTGGYGNTIY

V: TRBV10-3
length: 13
J: TRBJ1-3
CDR3: AISEVQGSGNTIY

V: TRBV10-3
length: 11
J: TRBJ1-4
CDR3: AISDLADEKLF

V: TRBV28
length: 12
J: TRBJ2-5
CDR3: ASSFGDRGQRQY

V: TRBV10-3
length: 13
J: TRBJ1-3
CDR3: AISESAPSGNTIY

V: TRBV19
length: 13
J: TRBJ1-5
CDR3: ASSIDRDRVQPQH

V: TRBV5-1
length: 11
J: TRBJ1-1
CDR3: ASSVMTGLEAF

V: TRBV5-1
length: 10
J: TRBJ1-2
CDR3: ASSLDNYGYT

V: TRBV6-1
length: 11
J: TRBJ2-7
CDR3: ASSEGGRVGQY

V: TRBV25-1
length: 15
J: TRBJ2-1
CDR3: ASSEPAGGSGGGEQF

V: TRBV19
length: 12
J: TRBJ1-4
CDR3: ASSMRETNEKLF

V: TRBV30
length: 14
J: TRBJ1-2
CDR3: AWSGNSRDSLGGYT

V: TRBV5-1
length: 12
J: TRBJ1-1
CDR3: ASRAGGFNTEAF

V: TRBV2
length: 11
J: TRBJ1-3
CDR3: ASAYGLGNTIY

V: TRBV5-1
length: 12
J: TRBJ2-3
CDR3: ASSLVREADTQY

V: TRBV18
length: 14
J: TRBJ1-5
CDR3: ASSPPGQGGNQPQH

V: TRBV5-1
length: 13
J: TRBJ2-7
CDR3: ASTSFSQVGYEQY

V: TRBV5-1
length: 11
J: TRBJ1-5
CDR3: ASRLGMDQPQH

V: TRBV6-5
length: 12
J: TRBJ2-5
CDR3: ASKGSRVLETQY

V: TRBV9
length: 11
J: TRBJ2-4
CDR3: ASSPGRENIQY

V: TRBV6-1
length: 12
J: TRBJ2-5
CDR3: ASSERTPKETQY

V: TRBV28
length: 12
J: TRBJ1-2
CDR3: ASSPPAGGIRYT